These 30 T cell receptor beta chains came from one sample sequenced in a study of cytomegalovirus exposure and HLA in healthy donors. PCR was performed using 60 Vbeta and 13 Jbeta primers. TCRdb's copy holds only in-frame clones and misses some; the assay was immunoSEQ multiplex PCR. The sample has 100,000 to 140,000 clones; 76% are singletons. Sequenced input: PBMCs. These TCRs come from a man aged 18 to 35 in good health and CMV-seronegative.

The chain has TRBV13 and TRBJ2-7; D is possibly TRBD2 (6 bases). In germline, CDR1 is PRHDT, CDR2 FYEKMQ (reference sequence). The length of the CDR3 is 14 residues. The V end was cut by 3 bases, the J end by 6 bases, with 15 bases between. The CDR3 DNA reads TGTGCCAGCAGCTTTGGGCGGGGTCGGGCCGAGCAGTACTTC. Translation gives CASSFGRGRAEQYF.

This clone came up once. This chain connects TRBV4-2 to TRBJ2-7; the match to TRBD1 covers 7 bases. The CDR3 has 15 residues. The germline V gene has CDR1 LGHNA and CDR2 YNFKEQ. Trimming removed 3 bases from V and 3 bases from J; junction bases left unmatched: 8. CDR3 loop: CASSQNWDRDYEQYF. CDR3 coding DNA: TGTGCCAGCAGCCAGAATTGGGACAGAGACTACGAGCAGTACTTC.

This clone was detected ten times or more. The V gene is TRBV5-1, the J gene TRBJ1-1; TRBD1 matches 9 bases. V shed 2 bases and J 0 bases; nucleotides not matched to a gene: 5. Germline CDR1 SGHRS, CDR2 YFSETQ. This CDR3 is 16 amino acids long. CDR3 loop: CASSLDRGLVNTEAFF. DNA of the CDR3: TGCGCCAGCAGCTTAGACAGGGGGTTGGTGAACACTGAAGCTTTCTTT.

The J gene is TRBJ1-6, the V gene TRBV13; 7 positions match TRBD1. The CDR3 sequence is 15 residues long. Trimming removed 5 bases from V and 7 bases from J; junction bases left unmatched: 8. Germline CDR1 reads PRHDT; CDR2 reads FYEKMQ (reference sequence). CDR3 amino acids: CASSGGQSRNSPLHF. Here the CDR3 DNA reads TGTGCCAGCAGCGGGGGACAGAGTCGAAATTCACCCCTCCACTTT.

The V call is TRBV5-6, the J call TRBJ1-4; 10 positions match TRBD1. The CDR3 runs to 15 residues. CDR1 and CDR2 from the germline V gene are SGHDT and YYEEEE. V lost 3 bases to trimming and J lost 7 bases; unmatched junction nucleotides: 6. Here the CDR3 reads CASSSGTGVGEKLFF. The CDR3 DNA is TGTGCCAGCAGCTCCGGGACAGGGGTCGGTGAAAAACTGTTTTTT.

In this sample, this clone turned up a few times. The rearrangement uses TRBV5-6 and TRBJ1-6; tentatively, D is TRBD1 (5 bases). Per the germline V gene, CDR1 is SGHDT and CDR2 is YYEEEE. Trimming cost V 6 bases and J 6 bases, with 16 bases left between them. This CDR3 spans 15 amino acids. The CDR3 sequence: CASTAVGVGNSPLHF. The CDR3 DNA reads TGTGCCAGCACCGCCGTAGGGGTTGGTAATTCACCCCTCCACTTT.

This clone occurred once. The J gene is TRBJ2-5, the V gene TRBV7-8, with TRBD2 as a possible D gene (6 bases). V gave up 5 bases and J gave up 5 bases, with 12 bases separating them. This CDR3 has 13 residues. Germline CDR1 and CDR2: SGHVS and FQNEAQ. CDR3 sequence reads: CASSLPGGETQYF. The CDR3 DNA reads TGTGCCAGCAGCCTCCCCGGAGGGGAGACCCAGTACTTC.

The chain carries TRBV7-9 and TRBJ1-2; no clear D gene. The V end was cut by 2 bases, the J end by 2 bases, with 15 bases between. The CDR3 covers 16 residues. CDR1 is SEHNR, CDR2 FQNEAQ, per germline (reference sequence). The CDR3 DNA reads as TGTGCCAGCAGCTTACCCTTCGCCCCAAGCAACTATGGCTACACCTTC. Translation: CASSLPFAPSNYGYTF.

The chain combines TRBV11-2 with TRBJ2-1; TRBD2 is a possible D gene (6 bases). This CDR3 comprises 16 residues. Looked up from germline, CDR1 is SGHAT and CDR2 is FQNNGV. Trimming took off 3 bases at V and 8 bases at J, with 20 bases between the two ends. The DNA for the CDR3 is TGTGCCAGCAGCTTTGCACGCTCGACTAGTACCTATGAGCAGTTCTTC. This encodes CASSFARSTSTYEQFF.

V usage is TRBV4-3 and J usage is TRBJ1-2; 10 bases match TRBD1. This CDR3 region has 15 residues. Losses at the gene ends were 4 bases for V and 0 bases for J; bases not matched to a gene: 2. Germline CDR1 is LGHNA and CDR2 is YSLEER. CDR3: CASSRDRGSNYGYTF. Written as DNA, the CDR3 is TGCGCCAGCAGCCGGGACAGGGGCTCTAACTATGGCTACACCTTC.

The DNA for the CDR3 is TGTGCCAGCAGTGTGGGACAGGCAGCCTACGAGCAGTACTTC. It specifies CASSVGQAAYEQYF. The chain couples TRBV2 to TRBJ2-7; 8 bases match TRBD1. The J segment lost 2 bases and the V segment lost 4 bases, leaving 4 bases of the junction unmatched. The length of the CDR3 is 14 residues. Germline CDR1 and CDR2: SNHLY and FYNNEI.

The count of this clone is one. The V and J genes are TRBV5-1 and TRBJ1-6; D uncertain. Germline CDR1 is SGHRS and CDR2 is YFSETQ. The CDR3 loop spans 14 amino acids. Trimming left V 0 bases short and J 8 bases short, with 9 bases between. The CDR3 sequence is CASSLGAEHSPLHF. Written as DNA, the CDR3 is TGCGCCAGCAGCTTGGGGGCAGAACATTCACCCCTCCACTTT.

As DNA, the CDR3 is TGTGCCAGCAGCCGCCTGGGACAGGGGGTCGAGCAGTACTTC. Protein: CASSRLGQGVEQYF. The V and J genes are TRBV7-6 and TRBJ2-7; TRBD1 agrees at 11 bases. V shed 5 bases, J shed 6 bases, and the junction held 6 bases outside the gene matches. The germline gives CDR1 SGHVS, CDR2 FNYEAQ. The CDR3 contains 14 residues.

The chain carries TRBV6-4 and TRBJ1-2, with 8 bases lining up with TRBD1. Trimming removed 5 bases from V and 5 bases from J; junction bases left unmatched: 7. The V gene's germline CDR1 is MRHNA and CDR2 SNTAGT. The CDR3 runs 14 residues. The CDR3 protein is CASSPGGSRYGYTF. Here the CDR3 DNA reads TGTGCCAGCAGTCCAGGGGGCTCTAGGTATGGCTACACCTTC.

The V gene is TRBV10-3, the J gene TRBJ2-2, with D maybe TRBD2 (6 bases). Germline V gene sequence: CDR1 ENHRY, CDR2 SYGVKD. V dropped 6 bases and J dropped 5 bases, with 13 bases sitting between them. The length of the CDR3 is 14 residues. CDR3 protein: CAISPTEGTGELFF. In DNA, the CDR3 is TGTGCCATCAGCCCTACGGAGGGAACCGGGGAGCTGTTTTTT.

This clone was counted a few times. The chain is built from TRBV10-3 and TRBJ2-3; possible D gene TRBD2, 7 bases. V lost 2 bases to trimming and J lost 11 bases, with 17 bases between them. CDR1 is ENHRY, CDR2 SYGVKD, per germline. The CDR3 runs 14 residues. The CDR3 nucleotides are TGTGCCATCAGTGAGGGGGGGGCCTTTATGGGGCAGTATTTT. It yields the protein CAISEGGAFMGQYF.

V is TRBV7-2 and J is TRBJ2-3; D may be TRBD2 (6 bases). The V gene's germline CDR1 is SGHTA and CDR2 FQGNSA. V was trimmed by 2 bases and J by 3 bases, leaving 12 bases between them. The CDR3 length is 15 residues. The CDR3 here is CASSLSWGRTDTQYF. CDR3 nucleotides: TGTGCCAGCAGCTTATCTTGGGGGAGGACAGATACGCAGTATTTT.

This chain uses TRBV7-6 with TRBJ2-7; D remains ambiguous. Trimming left V 2 bases short and J 2 bases short, with 13 bases between. The CDR3 has 15 amino acids. Germline V gene data show CDR1 as SGHVS and CDR2 as FNYEAQ. CDR3 amino acids: CASSLFGFGAYEQYF. DNA of the CDR3: TGTGCCAGCAGCTTATTCGGGTTTGGAGCCTACGAGCAGTACTTC.

The gene calls are TRBV7-9 and TRBJ2-3; tentatively, D is TRBD1 (6 bases). The CDR3 sequence is 15 residues long. Trimming shortened V by 1 base and J by 1 base, and 9 bases separated the two germline ends. Per the germline V gene, CDR1 is SEHNR and CDR2 is FQNEAQ (reference sequence). The CDR3 DNA sequence: TGTGCCAGCAGCTTAGGCAGGACAGGCACAGATACGCAGTATTTT. The encoded protein is CASSLGRTGTDTQYF.

The chain recombines TRBV2 with TRBJ2-3; TRBD2 agrees at 9 bases. Germline V gene data show CDR1 as SNHLY and CDR2 as FYNNEI. J gave up 0 bases and V 3 bases, and 4 bases lay outside the gene matches. This CDR3 is 16 amino acids long. In nucleotides, the CDR3 is TGTGCCAGCAGTGAGGGCGGGGGGGCGAGCACAGATACGCAGTATTTT. It yields the protein CASSEGGGASTDTQYF. The entire variable domain, with the rest obtained from reference TRBV2 and TRBJ2-3, is as follows: EPEVTQTPSHQVTQMGQEVILRCVPISNHLYFYWYRQILGQKVEFLVSFYNNEISEKSEIFDDQFSVERPDGSNFTLKIRSTKLEDSAMYFCASSEGGGASTDTQYFGPGTRLTVL.

V is TRBV21-1 and J is TRBJ1-2; the table's D gene call, TRBD1, was not cross checked with the DNA. TRBV21-1 is shown as a pseudogene. The CDR3 extends over 15 amino acids. Here the CDR3 reads CASSKVPDRGLGYTF. CDR3 nucleotide sequence: TGTGCCAGCAGCAAAGTTCCAGACAGGGGGCTTGGCTACACCTTC.

This clone was seen a handful of times. This chain connects TRBV5-1 to TRBJ2-5, with 7 positions matching TRBD2. In germline, CDR1 is SGHRS, CDR2 YFSETQ. With V trimmed by 5 bases and J by 5 bases, 6 bases remained unmatched. The CDR3 has 13 amino acids. For the CDR3, the DNA is TGCGCCAGCAGTAAGAGCGGGGCCGAGACCCAGTACTTC. Its translation: CASSKSGAETQYF.

The chain is built from TRBV10-3 and TRBJ1-5, with a tentative D call TRBD1 (6 bases). Germline CDR1 ENHRY, CDR2 SYGVKD. The length of the CDR3 is 14 residues. Trimming took 10 bases from V and 1 from J, leaving 14 bases between them. Here the CDR3 DNA reads TGTGCCACAAGCCGCGACAGGAGCAATCAGCCCCAGCATTTT. Translated: CATSRDRSNQPQHF.

The chain is built from TRBV5-1 and TRBJ2-2; a weak D match, TRBD2 (5 bases). The germline gives CDR1 SGHRS, CDR2 YFSETQ. The V gene lost 5 bases and the J gene lost 2 bases, with 10 bases spanning the gap. This CDR3 has 14 amino acids. The DNA for the CDR3 is TGCGCCAGCAGTCACCGGGGTAACACCGGGGAGCTGTTTTTT. Translated, it gives CASSHRGNTGELFF.

J is TRBJ2-7 and V is TRBV19; maybe TRBD1 (6 bases). The CDR3 has 16 amino acids. V lost 4 bases to trimming and J lost 0 bases, with 16 bases between them. In germline, CDR1 is LNHDA, CDR2 SQIVND (reference sequence). The CDR3 is CASSTPTGTNSYEQYF. CDR3 in DNA: TGTGCCAGTAGTACCCCGACAGGTACTAACTCCTACGAGCAGTACTTC.

The rearrangement uses TRBV5-1 and TRBJ2-1; 14 bases are shared with TRBD2. Germline values: CDR1 SGHRS, CDR2 YFSETQ. The junction had 10 bases not matched to a gene; V was cut back by 4 bases and J by 10 bases. This CDR3 contains 16 residues. The CDR3 DNA is TGCGCCAGCAGCATAGATTCGGGACTAGCGGGGGTAGAGCAGTTCTTC. It encodes CASSIDSGLAGVEQFF.

The chain combines TRBV6-6 with TRBJ2-7; D call uncertain. Germline loops: CDR1 MNHNY, CDR2 SVGAGI (reference sequence). Trimming removed 4 bases from V and 3 bases from J, with 7 bases in between. This CDR3 comprises 12 residues. As DNA, the CDR3 is TGTGCCAGCAGTTTCGGGTTCTACGAGCAGTACTTC. This codes for CASSFGFYEQYF.

The genes are TRBV7-2 and TRBJ2-7; D possibly corresponds to TRBD2 (6 bases). Between the trimmed V and J ends, which lost 0 bases and 7 bases, there was a span of 19 bases. Germline loops: CDR1 SGHTA, CDR2 FQGNSA. This CDR3 has 16 amino acids. CDR3 coding DNA: TGTGCCAGCAGCTTAGCAGGGGCACCGGTCGGGAGTGAGCAGTACTTC. Translating it yields CASSLAGAPVGSEQYF.

As DNA, the CDR3 is TGTGCCAGCAGTTGGGGGACAGGGCCGAACACTGAAGCTTTCTTT. This translates into CASSWGTGPNTEAFF. The chain has TRBV2 and TRBJ1-1; TRBD1 matches 9 bases. Per germline, CDR1 SNHLY and CDR2 FYNNEI. The CDR3 sequence is 15 residues long. After removal of 5 bases from V and 1 base from J, the junction contained 5 bases not matched to a gene.

This clone is medium-sized. The rearrangement links TRBV7-7 to TRBJ1-4, with D hard to call. The germline V gene encodes CDR1 SSHAT and CDR2 FNYEAQ (reference sequence). This CDR3 is 10 amino acids long. The CDR3 coding sequence is TGTGCTAGATGTCCCGAAAAACTGTTTTTT. Its translation: CARCPEKLFF.